This T cell receptor (beta chain) was found in a study of blood T cell repertoires in COVID-19. Study at large: Samples representing acute and convalescent COVID-19 were sourced from the United States, Italy and Spain. T cells, B-cell-depleted T cells, or PBMCs provided the cDNA or gDNA that served as material.

Original handling: Estimated nucleated cell counts came from reference gene primer amplification. Generated by immunoSEQ multiplex PCR, the TCRdb table keeps only in-frame clones and is missing some. Clone size and the V and J calls come from that table; the DNA yielded D and trimming. The sample yields around 150,000 clones, approximately 80% seen once. The receptor was derived from a woman aged 55-69 years with active or convalescent COVID-19. Sequencing input: peripheral blood.

Here the CDR3 reads CAWSGLAGELNEQFF. CDR3 DNA: TGTGCCTGGAGTGGACTAGCGGGAGAACTAAATGAGCAGTTCTTC. The gene calls are TRBV30 and TRBJ2-1; 12 bases are a match to TRBD2. This CDR3 comprises 15 residues. Germline loops: CDR1 GTSNPN, CDR2 SVGIG (reference sequence). V lost 1 base, J lost 7 bases, and 5 bases stayed unmatched.